One T cell receptor beta chain is described in this entry. Its antigen is currently unknown. The data stem from a study of beta chain features in type 1 diabetes. The CDR3 totals 14 residues. Germline values: CDR1 KGHSH, CDR2 LQKENI. The V and J ends lost 5 bases and 1 base, in that order; junction bases with no gene match: 4. Study results and caveats: The study found moderately but significantly shorter TCRB CDR3s in all four CD4+ subsets of Type 1 diabetes patients. Any role of HLA type in TCRB rearrangement remained unresolved here.

Cell sorting via CD45RO/CCR7/CD25/CD127/CD95/CD27 was performed to obtain CD4+ naive, central memory, regulatory and stem cell-like memory cells. The study reverse transcribed the entire isolated RNA, so it sequenced expressed TCRB transcripts. The protocol was immunoSEQ multiplex PCR, while the TCRdb copy is restricted to in-frame clones and leaves out a portion. The profile shows over 25,000 clones, less than 70% of them singletons. This TCR came from a woman younger than 35 with type 1 diabetes. The chain couples TRBV18 to TRBJ1-1, with 7 bases matching TRBD1. Sequencing input: Tregs from blood. The CDR3 DNA follows: TGTGCCAGCTCATGGGGACAGAGGAACACTGAAGCTTTCTTT. This gives the protein CASSWGQRNTEAFF.